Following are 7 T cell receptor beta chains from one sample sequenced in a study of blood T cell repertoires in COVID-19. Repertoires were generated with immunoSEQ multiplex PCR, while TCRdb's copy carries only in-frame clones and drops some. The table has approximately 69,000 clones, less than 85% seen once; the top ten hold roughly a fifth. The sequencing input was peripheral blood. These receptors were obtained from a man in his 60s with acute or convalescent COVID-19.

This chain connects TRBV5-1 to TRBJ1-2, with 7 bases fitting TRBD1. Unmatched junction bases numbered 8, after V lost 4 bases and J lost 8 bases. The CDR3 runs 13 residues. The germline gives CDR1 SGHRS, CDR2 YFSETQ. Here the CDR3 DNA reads TGCGCCAGCAGCGAAACAGGGGTGGGCGGCTACACCTTC. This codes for CASSETGVGGYTF. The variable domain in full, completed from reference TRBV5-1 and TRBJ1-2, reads KAGVTQTPRYLIKTRGQQVTLSCSPISGHRSVSWYQQTPGQGLQFLFEYFSETQRNKGNFPGRFSGRQFSNSRSEMNVSTLELGDSALYLCASSETGVGGYTFGSGTRLTVV.

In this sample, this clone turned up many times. The CDR3 DNA reads as TGTGCCAGCAGCCTACTACTAGCGGGAGACGGGGATGAGCAGTTCTTC. This encodes CASSLLLAGDGDEQFF. The rearrangement joins TRBV5-6 to TRBJ2-1, with 11 bases that match TRBD2. Trimming removed 4 bases from V and 8 bases from J; junction bases left unmatched: 11. Per germline, CDR1 SGHDT and CDR2 YYEEEE. The CDR3 consists of 16 residues. Combining the CDR3 with reference TRBV5-6 and TRBJ2-1 gives the whole variable domain DAGVTQSPTHLIKTRGQQVTLRCSPKSGHDTVSWYQQALGQGPQFIFQYYEEEERQRGNFPDRFSGHQFPNYSSELNVNALLLGDSALYLCASSLLLAGDGDEQFFGPGTRLTVL.

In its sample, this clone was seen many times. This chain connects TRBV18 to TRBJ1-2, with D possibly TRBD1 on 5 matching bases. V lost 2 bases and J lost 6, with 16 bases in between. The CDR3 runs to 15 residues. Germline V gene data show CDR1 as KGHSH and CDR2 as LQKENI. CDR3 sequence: CASSPIPRAADGYTF. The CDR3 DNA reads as TGTGCCAGCTCACCAATCCCCAGGGCCGCGGATGGCTACACCTTC.

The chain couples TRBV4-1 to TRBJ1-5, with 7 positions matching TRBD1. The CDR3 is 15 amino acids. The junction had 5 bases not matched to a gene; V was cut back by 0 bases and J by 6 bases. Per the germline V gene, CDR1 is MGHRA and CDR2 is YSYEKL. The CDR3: CASSQDLQGGQPQHF. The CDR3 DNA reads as TGCGCCAGCAGCCAAGATCTTCAGGGGGGTCAGCCCCAGCATTTT.

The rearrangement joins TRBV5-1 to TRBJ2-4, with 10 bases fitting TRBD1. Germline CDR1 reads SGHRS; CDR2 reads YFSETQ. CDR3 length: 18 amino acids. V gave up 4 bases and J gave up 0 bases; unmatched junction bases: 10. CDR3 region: CASSLTGGSYLAKNIQYF. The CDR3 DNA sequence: TGCGCCAGCAGCCTGACAGGGGGCTCCTACTTAGCCAAAAACATTCAGTACTTC.

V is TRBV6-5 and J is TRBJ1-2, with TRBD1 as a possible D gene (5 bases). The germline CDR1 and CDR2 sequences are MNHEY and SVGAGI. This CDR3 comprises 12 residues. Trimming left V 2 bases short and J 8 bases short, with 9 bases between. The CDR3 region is CASSYQGIGYTF. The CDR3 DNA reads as TGTGCCAGCAGTTACCAGGGTATCGGCTACACCTTC.

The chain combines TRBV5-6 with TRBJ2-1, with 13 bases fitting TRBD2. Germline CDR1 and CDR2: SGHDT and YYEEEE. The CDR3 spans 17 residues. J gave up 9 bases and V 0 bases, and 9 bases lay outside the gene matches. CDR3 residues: CASSLAGLAGVVIEQFF. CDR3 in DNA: TGTGCCAGCAGCTTGGCCGGACTAGCGGGGGTGGTTATTGAGCAGTTCTTC.